A selection of T cell receptor beta chains follows, all from one sample in a study of Graves' ophthalmopathy and Graves' hyperthyroidism. TCRdb fed the multiplex PCR reads into MiXCR, producing one record per CDR3 protein. The sample holds about 700,000 distinct CDR3 sequences, 40% seen once. Sequenced material: peripheral blood. These receptors all come from an adult man with Graves' ophthalmopathy. Each CDR3 is given with its conserved first and last residue. D genes are given only for firm matches. For some rows the clone size is stated as once, few or many, or as a class when expanded; others skip it.

TRBJ2-5	NA	TRBV10-3	NA	TGTGCCATCAGGGCTGACAGGGGAGGGGATCAGCCCCAGTACTTC	CAIRADRGGDQPQYF
TRBJ1-3	NA	TRBV9	NA	TGTGCCAGCAGCGTAGGTGTGTCGGCGTCCTCTGGAAACACCATATATTTT	CASSVGVSASSGNTIYF
TRBJ2-7	NA	TRBV29-1	TRBD1	TGCAGCAGCTCCGGGACAGGGAGGGTCCACGAGCAGTACTTC	CSSSGTGRVHEQYF
TRBJ2-7	NA	TRBV7-6	NA	TGTGCCAGCAGCTTGGAAAGGGGAAGTTGGGCCTACGAGCAGTACTTC	CASSLERGSWAYEQYF
TRBJ2-2	few	TRBV9	NA	TGTGCCAGCAGCGTATGGGGGGCGAGGACCGGGGAGCTGTTTTTT	CASSVWGARTGELFF
TRBJ2-1	once	TRBV20-1	NA	TGCAGTGCTAGCCGCTTCGCGTCCTCTCATGAGCAGTTCTTC	CSASRFASSHEQFF
TRBJ2-4	NA	TRBV20-1	TRBD1	TGCAGTGCTAGGACAGGGCTAGCCAAAAACATTCAGTACTTC	CSARTGLAKNIQYF
TRBJ2-7	NA	TRBV2	TRBD1	TGTGCCAGCGGGGCCCCCGGGACAGGGGAGCACGAGCAGTACTTC	CASGAPGTGEHEQYF
TRBJ1-6	NA	TRBV7-2	NA	TGTGCCAGCAGCGCCAGGAACACTGAATCACCCCTCCACTTT	CASSARNTESPLHF
TRBJ1-2	NA	TRBV10-3	NA	TGTGCCAGCAGTTTAAGACGGGTTCATGGCTACACCTTC	CASSLRRVHGYTF
TRBJ1-6	NA	TRBV10-1	NA	TGCGCCAGCAGTCTTCGTTCGAGCTCCTATAATTCACCCCCCCACTTT	CASSLRSSSYNSPPHF
TRBJ2-7	NA	TRBV9	TRBD2	TGTGCCAGCACCAAGGCGGGACTAGGTGAGCAGTACTTC	CASTKAGLGEQYF
TRBJ1-4	NA	TRBV2	NA	TGTGCCAGCAGCAACGGGGGCAGGGTTAATGAAAAACTGTTTTTT	CASSNGGRVNEKLFF
TRBJ1-2	NA	TRBV21-1	NA	TGTGCCAGCAGCATACTAGCCCTGAGAAGAGGCTACACCTTC	CASSILALRRGYTF
TRBJ2-7	once	TRBV2	TRBD2	TGTGCCAGCAGTTACTCTAGCGGGGGGGCCGACGAGCAGTACTTC	CASSYSSGGADEQYF
TRBJ1-6	NA	TRBV6-6	NA	TGTGCCAGCAGTCCGGACAGAAATTATAATCCACCCCTCCACTTT	CASSPDRNYNPPLHF
TRBJ1-1	NA	TRBV7-9	NA	TGTGCCAGCAGCTCGGGGGAAGCAGGGAACACTGAAGCTTTCTTT	CASSSGEAGNTEAFF
TRBJ2-5	many	TRBV15	TRBD1	TGTGCCACCAGCAGATACAGGGGGACGGCGGAGACCCAGTACTTC	CATSRYRGTAETQYF
TRBJ2-5	many	TRBV29-1	NA	TGCAGCGCTGCAGGTAGACAAGAGACCCAGTACTTC	CSAAGRQETQYF
TRBJ2-5	NA	TRBV7-2	TRBD2	TGTGCCAGCAGCTTAAACGGAGCGGGAGGGATGGAGACCCAGTACTTC	CASSLNGAGGMETQYF
TRBJ2-5	NA	TRBV20-1	NA	TGCAGTGCTAGAGATAGGCCGGCCATCCAAGAGACCCAGTACTTC	CSARDRPAIQETQYF
TRBJ2-7	NA	TRBV4-2	NA	TGTGCCAGCAGCCAAGGCAGGGGTTTCACCTACGAGCAGTACTTC	CASSQGRGFTYEQYF
TRBJ2-2	NA	TRBV25-1	NA	TGTGCCAGCAGTGACAGGGGTCGGGAGCTGTTTTTT	CASSDRGRELFF
TRBJ1-5	NA	TRBV6-5	TRBD1	TGTGCCAGCTGGGGGACAGCCCTCATTCATTTT	CASWGTALIHF
TRBJ2-2	NA	TRBV14	NA	TGTGCCAGCTCACCGGGTCAGGTCACCACCGGGGAGCTGTTTTTT	CASSPGQVTTGELFF
TRBJ2-7	once	TRBV29-1	TRBD1	TGCAGCGCCTGGGGCGCGGCCGGGACAGGAACGTCATACGAGCAGTACTTC	CSAWGAAGTGTSYEQYF
TRBJ2-2	many	TRBV13	TRBD1	TGTGCCAGCAGCGTCGACAGGGGGGACGGGGAGCTGTTTTTT	CASSVDRGDGELFF
TRBJ1-1	NA	TRBV29-1	NA	TGCAGCGTTGATAGGGTTGACTTCTTT	CSVDRVDFF
TRBJ2-7	few	TRBV5-6	TRBD1	TGTGCCAGCACTCGACAGGGGCAATACGAGCAGTACTTC	CASTRQGQYEQYF
TRBJ2-7	NA	TRBV6-5	TRBD1	TGTGCCGGCAGTTACGTGGGACAGGGGAACGACGAGCAGTACTTC	CAGSYVGQGNDEQYF
TRBJ2-6	NA	TRBV15	NA	TGTGCCACCAGCAGACGACGGGAGTTCGGGGCCAACGTCCTGACTTTC	CATSRRREFGANVLTF
TRBJ1-2	NA	TRBV2	TRBD1	TGTGCCAGCCTTGGGACAGGGACTAACTATGGCTACACCTTC	CASLGTGTNYGYTF
TRBJ2-7	NA	TRBV5-5	TRBD1	TGTGCCAGCAGCACCCTCGGGACAGGGTATAACCCGCAGTACTTC	CASSTLGTGYNPQYF
TRBJ1-2	NA	TRBV10-3	NA	TGTGCCAGCGGCGTTGCGGGCGGCTATGGCTACACCTTC	CASGVAGGYGYTF
TRBJ2-5	NA	TRBV3-1	NA	TGTGCCAGCAGTATGGGACTGCAAGAGACCCAGTACTTC	CASSMGLQETQYF
TRBJ2-5	many	TRBV7-9	NA	TGTGCCAGCAGCTTGATGACGTCCCAAGAGACCCAGTACTTC	CASSLMTSQETQYF
TRBJ2-7	NA	TRBV7-9	NA	TGCGCCAGCAGCCACCCCCGTGTGGACGAGCAGTACTTC	CASSHPRVDEQYF
TRBJ1-1	many	TRBV2	NA	TGTGCCAGCCATCAGGGTGGGATCGCCGGGAACACTGAAGCTTTCTTT	CASHQGGIAGNTEAFF
TRBJ1-1	many	TRBV29-1	TRBD1	TGCAGCGTTGATTTCGGGACAGGTCTCCCTGAAGCTTTCTTT	CSVDFGTGLPEAFF
TRBJ1-1	NA	TRBV10-2	NA	TGCGCCAGCATTTCGGGACACGGCACTGAAGCTTTCTTT	CASISGHGTEAFF
TRBJ2-5	many	TRBV7-9	NA	TGTGCCAGCAGCTTAGTCGACAGCCAAGAGACCCAGTACTTC	CASSLVDSQETQYF
TRBJ1-1	NA	TRBV24-1	NA	TGTGCCAGCAGTTACGGGATCGGAACTGAAGCTTTCTTT	CASSYGIGTEAFF
TRBJ1-6	many	TRBV7-9	NA	TGTGCCAGCAGCTCCACCGGGACCGGGACGCGGGGTTCACCCCTCCACTTT	CASSSTGTGTRGSPLHF
TRBJ1-1	few	TRBV7-9	NA	TGTGCCAGCAGCTTAGAAATCGTCGAGCCTGAAGCTTTCTTT	CASSLEIVEPEAFF
TRBJ2-7	NA	TRBV5-5	TRBD1	TGTGCCAGCAGCCCCACTGACAGGGGAGTGGTCGAGCAGTACTTC	CASSPTDRGVVEQYF
TRBJ2-7	NA	TRBV7-9	TRBD2	TGTGCCAGCAGCTTTAAGCGGGAGGCCTCCTACGAGCAGTACTTC	CASSFKREASYEQYF
TRBJ2-2	NA	TRBV7-9	NA	TGTGCCAGCAGCTTAGCGCTCGAATCATCAACCGGGGAGCTGTTTTTT	CASSLALESSTGELFF
TRBJ2-7	NA	TRBV14	NA	TGTGCCAGCAGCCAGGGGGAGCGACCCTACGAGCAGTACTTC	CASSQGERPYEQYF
TRBJ1-5	NA	TRBV19	NA	TGTGCCAGCAGCTTGGAGGGCAGGGTAAATCAGCCCCAGCATTTT	CASSLEGRVNQPQHF
TRBJ2-6	few	TRBV6-4	NA	TGTGCCAGCAGTGCAAGGGCTATCGCTGGGGCCAACGTCCTGACTTTC	CASSARAIAGANVLTF
TRBJ1-2	few	TRBV5-4	NA	TGTGCCAGCAACCAACAGGGAATCTATGGCTACACCTTC	CASNQQGIYGYTF